One sample yielded the 5 T cell receptor beta chains listed below, sequenced in a study of CD8 T cells in ankylosing spondylitis. TCRdb redid the calling of the 5' RACE reads with MiXCR, one entry per CDR3 protein. The table lists more than 150,000 distinct CDR3 sequences, around a sixth of them singletons, with about 4.3% in the top ten. Source material: blood, either unsorted or a sorted T cell fraction (not recorded which). The receptors were sampled from a male donor under 30 with ankylosing spondylitis or in good health (not recorded which).

The gene calls are TRBV29-1 and TRBJ2-7; 7 nucleotides line up with TRBD1. Germline trimming cut 3 bases from V and 6 bases from J; bases unmatched to any gene: 2. The CDR3 length is 11 residues. Per germline, CDR1 SQVTM and CDR2 ANQGSEA. The CDR3 here is CSVETGSEQYF. Here the CDR3 DNA reads TGCAGCGTTGAGACAGGGTCCGAGCAGTACTTC.

This clonotype was counted many times. J is TRBJ1-6 and V is TRBV15, with D maybe TRBD1 (5 bases). Germline V gene lookup returns CDR1 LNHNV and CDR2 YYDKDF (reference sequence). Trimming took off 5 bases at V and 8 bases at J, with 19 bases between the two ends. The CDR3 has 16 amino acids. CDR3 amino acids: CATSARGTIPDSPLHF. The DNA for the CDR3 is TGTGCCACCAGCGCCCGAGGGACGATACCCGATTCACCCCTCCACTTT.

This clonotype was detected many times. This chain joins TRBV20-1 and TRBJ2-5; no definite D call. The ends were cut back, 5 bases at V and 3 bases at J, with 10 bases in the middle. There are 12 residues in the CDR3. Germline CDR1 reads DFQATT; CDR2 reads SNEGSKA (reference sequence). The CDR3 DNA follows: TGCAGTGCTCCCTTGGCGGAAGAGACCCAGTACTTC. Amino acid sequence: CSAPLAEETQYF.

This clonotype was recorded at least ten times. The V and J genes are TRBV4-2 and TRBJ2-1, with a weak D call TRBD1 (6 bases). V was clipped by 1 base and J by 0 bases, with 7 bases between them. The CDR3 totals 15 residues. CDR1 is LGHNA, CDR2 YNFKEQ, per germline. This CDR3 reads CASSQGDTSYNEQFF. For the CDR3, the DNA is TGTGCCAGCAGCCAAGGGGACACCTCCTACAATGAGCAGTTCTTC.

This clonotype was seen ten or more times. This sequence joins TRBV30 and TRBJ1-1; D remains unclear. Per the germline V gene, CDR1 is GTSNPN and CDR2 is SVGIG (reference sequence). Trimming removed 5 bases at V and 5 bases at J, with 15 bases between. The CDR3 loop spans 13 amino acids. DNA of the CDR3: TGTGCCTGGGCGGCGCTGGGGTTTACTGAAGCTTTCTTT. Translated, it gives CAWAALGFTEAFF.